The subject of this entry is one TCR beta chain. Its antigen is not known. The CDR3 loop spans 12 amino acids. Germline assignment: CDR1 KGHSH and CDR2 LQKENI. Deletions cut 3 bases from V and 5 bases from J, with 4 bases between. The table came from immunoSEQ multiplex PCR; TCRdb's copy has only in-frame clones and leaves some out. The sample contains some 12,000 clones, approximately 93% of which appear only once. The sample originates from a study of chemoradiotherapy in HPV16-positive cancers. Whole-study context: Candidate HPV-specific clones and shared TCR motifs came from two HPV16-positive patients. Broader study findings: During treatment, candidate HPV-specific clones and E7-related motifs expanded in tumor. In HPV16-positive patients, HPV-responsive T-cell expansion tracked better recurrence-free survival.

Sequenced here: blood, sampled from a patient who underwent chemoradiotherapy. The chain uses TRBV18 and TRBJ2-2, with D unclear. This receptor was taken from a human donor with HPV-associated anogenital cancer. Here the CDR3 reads CASSPLTGELFF. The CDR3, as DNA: TGTGCCAGCTCACCCTTAACCGGGGAGCTGTTTTTT.